The rows below give T cell receptor beta chains drawn from one sample of a study of vaccination effects on CD4 cells after COVID-19. The protocol was immunoSEQ multiplex PCR, while the TCRdb copy is restricted to in-frame clones and leaves out a portion. The sample includes roughly 63,000 clones, roughly 78% seen only once; the top ten take less than 2.5%. Which antigens these TCRs recognize remains unknown. Sequencing was performed on CD4+ T cells from PBMCs cultured with HCoV-OC43 spike peptides, taken after COVID-19 vaccination. These receptors were obtained from a human donor who received a COVID-19 vaccine. The CDR3 runs from the conserved cysteine through the conserved F or W.

>TRBJ2-1|TRBV13
CASSLDLNNEQFF
>TRBJ2-2|TRBV19
CASTITGITGELFF
>TRBJ2-4|TRBV7-9
CASSLGDFPTQYF
>TRBJ1-5|TRBV5-5
CASSLFTTLQGGEQPQHF
>TRBJ2-3|TRBV28
CASSRSSAMETDTQYF
>TRBJ1-4|TRBV7-2
CASRHSGTGREKLFF
>TRBJ1-5|TRBV6-5
CASTGTGMVNQPQHF
>TRBJ1-1|TRBV5-4
CASSLSRDTEAFF
>TRBJ2-5|TRBV2
CASTRGGGETQYF
>TRBJ1-1|TRBV7-9
CASSLRLENTEAFF
>TRBJ1-2|TRBV28
CASSRMGQGGPNYGYTF
>TRBJ2-3|TRBV5-6
CASSVPNSGGAQYF
>TRBJ2-1|TRBV30
CAWGLGVIEGDEQFF
>TRBJ1-2|TRBV15
CATSRETGGGFDYGYTF
>TRBJ1-3|TRBV30
CAWSRGGPGNTIYF
>TRBJ1-1|TRBV4-2
CASSQETGALDTEAFF
>TRBJ2-1|TRBV7-2
CASSLVAGGNEQFF
>TRBJ2-1|TRBV6-6
CASSLRTSGRLYNEQFF
>TRBJ2-3|TRBV20-1
CSASKGTLKSTDTQYF
>TRBJ1-4|TRBV27
CASSLQGALTNEKLFF
>TRBJ2-3|TRBV29-1
CSDLGTDNTDTQYF
>TRBJ2-3|TRBV30
CAWGAGGADTQYF
>TRBJ1-2|TRBV20-1
CSAPGSAGYTF
>TRBJ1-2|TRBV5-1
CASSLAGTGYGYTF
>TRBJ2-3|TRBV7-3
CASSHTYGQGKEADTQYF
>TRBJ2-1|TRBV5-1
CASSSIGTYNEQFF
>TRBJ2-5|TRBV10-3
CAISAPSLETQYF
>TRBJ2-5|TRBV3-1/TRBV3-2
CASSRWQGATETQYF
>TRBJ1-2|TRBV2
CASRTGRNYGYTF
>TRBJ1-1|TRBV7-2
CASSLEITGVTEAFF
>TRBJ1-6|TRBV5-1
CASSLSGPPRSPLHF
>TRBJ1-6|TRBV28
CASSFPSGYAPPLHF
>TRBJ2-2|TRBV5-1
CASQPGHRNTGELFF
>TRBJ1-2|TRBV18
CASTPNRDYGYTF
>TRBJ2-2|TRBV18
CASSPGQGTGELFF
>TRBJ2-5|TRBV5-4
CASSFTGTSETQYF
>TRBJ2-3|TRBV19
CASSTLGAGGADTQYF
>TRBJ2-2|TRBV7-3
CASSAGLTNTGELFF
>TRBJ2-3|TRBV7-2
CASSHFRSASTDTQYF
>TRBJ1-1|TRBV18
CASSGGLMNTEAFF
>TRBJ2-1|TRBV9
CASSVEVGEQFF
>TRBJ1-5|TRBV12-3/TRBV12-4
CASSLVNQPQHF
>TRBJ1-5|TRBV30
CAWSKGSNQPQHF
>TRBJ1-1|TRBV2
CARKNDDLNTEAFF
>TRBJ1-4|TRBV10-2
CASSDYRASNEKLFF
>TRBJ1-2|TRBV15
CATSRDLLNLGYGYTF
>TRBJ2-1|TRBV9
CASSVRGSGGGNEQFF
>TRBJ2-5|TRBV5-5
CASSARTNSETQYF
>TRBJ1-5|TRBV2
CASRPTGSNQPQHF
>TRBJ2-3|TRBV21-1
CASSPPKQGSEDSRPPDTQYF
>TRBJ2-6|TRBV5-6
CASSLVGGSGANVLTF
>TRBJ2-3|TRBV5-1
CASSLIGQGTDTQYF
>TRBJ1-6|TRBV19
CASSDRDNSPLHF
>TRBJ2-5|TRBV29-1
CSVRSSQETQYF